Listed below are T cell receptor beta chains from one sample, sequenced in a study of cytomegalovirus exposure and HLA in healthy donors. Here immunoSEQ multiplex PCR was the method, and the copy in TCRdb shows in-frame clones only, minus some. This sample has over 150,000 clones, with around 80% found just once. Material for sequencing was PBMCs. These receptors all stem from a human donor in good health. Both conserved end residues are part of each CDR3. The D gene is left open where the match is weak. For some rows the clone size is stated as once, few or many, or as a class when expanded; others skip it.

V	D	size	J	DNA	CDR3
TRBV19	TRBD1	NA	TRBJ1-5	TGTGCCAGTAGTGTCCCGGGACAGGGCGCCAATCAGCCCCAGCATTTT	CASSVPGQGANQPQHF
TRBV27	TRBD1	NA	TRBJ1-1	TGTGCCAGCAGTTTCTACGGACAGGGATCGAACACTGAAGCTTTCTTT	CASSFYGQGSNTEAFF
TRBV7-2	TRBD1	once	TRBJ2-2	TGTGCCAGCGCCCGGGACAGGGATCCCGGGGAGCTGTTTTTT	CASARDRDPGELFF
TRBV5-4	TRBD2	once	TRBJ2-7	TGTGCCAGCAGCTTGACTAGCGGGGGGAAGCAGTACTTC	CASSLTSGGKQYF
TRBV5-1	TRBD1	NA	TRBJ2-1	TGCGCCAGCAGCTTGGGGGACAGGGGTAATGAGCAGTTCTTC	CASSLGDRGNEQFF
TRBV4-3	NA	few	TRBJ2-2	TGCGCCAGCAGCCAAGAGCTCCCAGGGTCCGGGGAGCTGTTTTTT	CASSQELPGSGELFF
TRBV2	NA	NA	TRBJ1-5	TGTGCCAGCAGTCCGTACAGGGAACAGCCCCAGCATTTT	CASSPYREQPQHF
TRBV2	NA	NA	TRBJ2-1	TGTGCCAGCAGTGATTATGCGACAGGGAGGAAGCAGTTCTTC	CASSDYATGRKQFF
TRBV6-5	NA	NA	TRBJ2-2	TGTGCCAGCAGTTACCGGGGGGCAATCGGGGAGCTGTTTTTT	CASSYRGAIGELFF
TRBV19	NA	NA	TRBJ1-1	TGTGCCTGCCGGGGGGGCACTGAAGCTTTCTTT	CACRGGTEAFF
TRBV13	TRBD1	NA	TRBJ1-4	TGTGCCAGCAGCTTAGTAGGGACAGGGGCTGAAAAACTGTTTTTT	CASSLVGTGAEKLFF
TRBV27	NA	NA	TRBJ2-3	TGTGCCAGCAGTTTAAGCGGAGGGGGCACAGATACGCAGTATTTT	CASSLSGGGTDTQYF
TRBV4-1	TRBD1	NA	TRBJ2-7	TGCGCCAGCAGCCAACCGGCACAGGGGACCTACGAGCAGTACTTC	CASSQPAQGTYEQYF
TRBV2	TRBD2	NA	TRBJ2-5	TGTGCCAGCAGTAGACACGCGGGGGGCCCGGAGACCCAGTACTTC	CASSRHAGGPETQYF
TRBV10-2	NA	NA	TRBJ1-5	TGCGCCAGCAGTGAAGGGGGGGCAAACAATCAGCCCCAGCATTTT	CASSEGGANNQPQHF
TRBV29-1	NA	few	TRBJ2-7	TGCAGCGTTGTTGGGGGCAGCATCTCCTACGAGCAGTACTTC	CSVVGGSISYEQYF
TRBV5-6	NA	NA	TRBJ2-7	TGTGCCAGCAGCTTTCTCGAGGGTGAAGCGCAGTACTTC	CASSFLEGEAQYF
TRBV7-2	NA	NA	TRBJ1-2	TGTGCCAGCACCTTAGGGCTCTCCTATGGCTACACCTTC	CASTLGLSYGYTF
TRBV19	NA	NA	TRBJ2-7	TGTGCCAGTAGGGCCGCGTGGGGCGGTCCCGAGCAGTACTTC	CASRAAWGGPEQYF
TRBV27	NA	NA	TRBJ1-2	TGTGCCAGCAGTTTACCAGGGTTCGGAGGCTACACCTTC	CASSLPGFGGYTF
TRBV4-2	TRBD2	NA	TRBJ2-1	TGTGCCAGCAGCCTGGTCCGGGGGGGTTACAATGAGCAGTTCTTC	CASSLVRGGYNEQFF
TRBV7-2	NA	NA	TRBJ2-7	TGTGCCAGCAGCGAGGGCGGATTATTTCCCTACGAGCAGTACTTC	CASSEGGLFPYEQYF
TRBV7-2	TRBD2	NA	TRBJ2-2	TGTGCCAGCAGCTTAACGCTAGCGGGGGGGCCAGGGGAGCTGTTTTTT	CASSLTLAGGPGELFF
TRBV6-5	NA	NA	TRBJ1-1	TGTGCCAGTGGCGGGTTGGGCCCTGAAGCTTTCTTT	CASGGLGPEAFF
TRBV4-3	NA	NA	TRBJ1-1	TGCGCCAGCAGCCAAGTTGAGGGGGTGAACACTGAAGCTTTCTTT	CASSQVEGVNTEAFF
TRBV6-6	NA	few	TRBJ2-3	TGTGCCAGCAGTCTCAGGCGAGATACGCAGTATTTT	CASSLRRDTQYF
TRBV5-8	TRBD1	NA	TRBJ1-2	TGTGCCAGCAGGGAGGACAGGATGTTCTATGGCTACACCTTC	CASREDRMFYGYTF
TRBV19	TRBD1	NA	TRBJ2-2	TGTGCCAGCCACAGGGGGCATAGCACCGGGGAGCTGTTTTTT	CASHRGHSTGELFF
TRBV19	NA	NA	TRBJ1-2	TGTGCCAGTAGGCCCGAGGGAGCAGGCTCTAGGTATGGCTACACCTTC	CASRPEGAGSRYGYTF
TRBV7-3	NA	NA	TRBJ2-3	TGTGCCAGCAGCTCCGGGACTAGCACAGATACGCAGTATTTT	CASSSGTSTDTQYF
TRBV7-6	TRBD2	NA	TRBJ2-1	TGTGCCAGCAGCTCGGGACTAGCGGGGGGCTTCGATGAGCAGTTCTTC	CASSSGLAGGFDEQFF
TRBV6-5	TRBD1	few	TRBJ1-1	TGTGCCACCAAAACCGGGACAGGGAACACTGAAGCTTTCTTT	CATKTGTGNTEAFF
TRBV7-9	TRBD2	NA	TRBJ2-5	TGTGCCAGCAGCTTAGGGACTAGCGGGGGGGCCCATGAGACCCAGTACTTC	CASSLGTSGGAHETQYF
TRBV6-5	NA	NA	TRBJ1-2	TGTGCCAGCAGCCCCCTAGAGGGCTATGGCTACACCTTC	CASSPLEGYGYTF
TRBV7-9	TRBD1	NA	TRBJ2-5	TGTGCCAGCAGTTCAGGACAGGGAGTTGAGACCCAGTACTTC	CASSSGQGVETQYF
TRBV7-2	NA	NA	TRBJ1-6	TGTGCCAGCAGCTTAGGTTTGAGAGCCCTCCACTTT	CASSLGLRALHF
TRBV5-1	TRBD1	NA	TRBJ2-5	TGCGCCAGCAGCTTCGACAGGGGCAGGGAGACCCAGTACTTC	CASSFDRGRETQYF
TRBV5-1	NA	NA	TRBJ1-2	TGCGCCAGCAGCTTAGGATCGACAGTAACTAACTATGGCTACACCTTC	CASSLGSTVTNYGYTF
TRBV10-3	NA	NA	TRBJ2-1	TGTGCCATCAGTGCGGGACTCCAAGGAAACAATGAGCAGTTCTTC	CAISAGLQGNNEQFF
TRBV6-5	TRBD2	few	TRBJ2-1	TGTGCCAGCAGGCCGGGACTAGCGGGGCATGAGCAGTTCTTC	CASRPGLAGHEQFF
TRBV5-6	TRBD1	NA	TRBJ1-2	TGTGCCAGCAGCTTAGGACAGGGGGCTTATGGCTACACCTTC	CASSLGQGAYGYTF
TRBV4-3	TRBD2	NA	TRBJ2-1	TGCGCCAGCAGCCAAGATCTAGCGGGGGATGAGCAGTTCTTC	CASSQDLAGDEQFF
TRBV19	TRBD1	NA	TRBJ1-2	TGTGCCAGTAGAGCCCCGGGACAGAACTCAGGTGGCTACACCTTC	CASRAPGQNSGGYTF
TRBV27	NA	NA	TRBJ1-1	TGTGCCAGCAGTTTTCAGCTGGGGGGAGTCACTGAAGCTTTCTTT	CASSFQLGGVTEAFF
TRBV29-1	TRBD2	NA	TRBJ2-3	TGCAGCGTTGAAGATCAGAGACTAGCGGTTTCGCCAGATACGCAGTATTTT	CSVEDQRLAVSPDTQYF
TRBV12-5	NA	NA	TRBJ2-1	TGTGCTAGTGGTTGGCAGACGGGGGGCCGTCTCCCTGAGAATGAGCAGTTCTTC	CASGWQTGGRLPENEQFF
TRBV12-5	TRBD1	NA	TRBJ2-7	TGTGCTAGTGGTCTCTCGGGACAGCACTACGAGCAGTACTTC	CASGLSGQHYEQYF
TRBV9	NA	NA	TRBJ1-5	TGTGCCAGCAGCGTAGACAGGGATCAGCCCCAGCATTTT	CASSVDRDQPQHF
TRBV29-1	NA	NA	TRBJ2-2	TGCAGCGTTGCCAAGATGGGGCTCTACACCGGGGAGCTGTTTTTT	CSVAKMGLYTGELFF
TRBV6-6	NA	NA	TRBJ1-3	TGTGCCAGCAGGGTGACACTTATACCCGGAAACACCATATATTTT	CASRVTLIPGNTIYF
TRBV2	TRBD2	NA	TRBJ2-2	TGTGCCAGCAGTTACCTGTCCGGGGGGGCCGCCGGGGAGCTGTTTTTT	CASSYLSGGAAGELFF
TRBV6-1	TRBD2	NA	TRBJ2-3	TGTGCCAGCAGTGAAGAGGCTAGCGGGTCTACCACGCAGTATTTT	CASSEEASGSTTQYF
TRBV6-1	NA	few	TRBJ1-1	TGTGCCAGCAGTGAATATGGAGGGAACACTGAAGCTTTCTTT	CASSEYGGNTEAFF
TRBV4-2	NA	NA	TRBJ1-1	TGTGCCAGCAGCGACATCGGGGGGGTTAGTAATGAAGCTTTCTTT	CASSDIGGVSNEAFF
TRBV11-2	NA	NA	TRBJ2-5	TGTGCCAGCAGCCGCATGCGGGGCACGCAACAAGAGACCCAGTACTTC	CASSRMRGTQQETQYF